This paragraph reports one T cell receptor (beta chain). Antigen unknown. Surgery cases with the highest brain T cell transcript signatures were chosen for sequencing. Pre-surgery treatment included at least one anti-epileptic drug. This sample stems from a study of brain T cells in children with intractable seizures. Points from the study as a whole: Only CDR3 sequence similarity suggested viral specificity, without known HCMV serostatus. Clones missing pre-surgery may reflect undersampling of that blood sample.

Produced via immunoSEQ multiplex PCR; TCRdb's table is partial and in-frame only. The sample yields 95,000 to 120,000 clones, 94% seen once. Germline CDR1 MNHEY, CDR2 SVGAGI. The CDR3 consists of 13 residues. V gave up 6 bases and J gave up 8 bases, with 16 bases separating them. This chain connects TRBV6-5 to TRBJ1-2; D is uncertain. Source: peripheral blood, taken at surgery. This receptor was taken from a boy under three years old with hemimegalencephaly and intractable seizures. This chain's CDR3 is CASSPPPGTGYTF. For the CDR3, the DNA is TGTGCCAGCAGCCCACCACCGGGAACAGGCTACACCTTC.